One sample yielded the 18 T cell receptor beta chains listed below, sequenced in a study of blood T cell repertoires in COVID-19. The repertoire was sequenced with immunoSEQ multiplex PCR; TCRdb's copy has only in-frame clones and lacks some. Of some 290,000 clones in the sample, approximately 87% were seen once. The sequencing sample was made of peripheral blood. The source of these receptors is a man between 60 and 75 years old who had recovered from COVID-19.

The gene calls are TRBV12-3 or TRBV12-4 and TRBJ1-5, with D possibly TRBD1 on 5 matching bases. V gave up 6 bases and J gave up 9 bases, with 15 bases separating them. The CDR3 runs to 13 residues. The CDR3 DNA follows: TGTGCCAGCAGGCAGACAGCCGTTTGGCCCCAGCATTTT. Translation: CASRQTAVWPQHF.

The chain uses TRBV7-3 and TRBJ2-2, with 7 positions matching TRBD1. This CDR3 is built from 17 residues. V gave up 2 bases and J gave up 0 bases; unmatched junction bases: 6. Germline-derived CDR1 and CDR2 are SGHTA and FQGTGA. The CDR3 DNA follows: TGTGCCAGCAGCTTATTTCACGGGACAGCGAACACCGGGGAGCTGTTTTTT. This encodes CASSLFHGTANTGELFF.

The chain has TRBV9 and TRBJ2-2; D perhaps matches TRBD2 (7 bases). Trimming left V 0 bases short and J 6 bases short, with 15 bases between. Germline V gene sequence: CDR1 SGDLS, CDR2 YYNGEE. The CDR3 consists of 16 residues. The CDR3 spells CASSVETGGHPGELFF. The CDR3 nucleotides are TGTGCCAGCAGCGTAGAAACGGGGGGACACCCCGGGGAGCTGTTTTTT. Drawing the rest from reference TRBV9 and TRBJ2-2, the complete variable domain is DSGVTQTPKHLITATGQRVTLRCSPRSGDLSVYWYQQSLDQGLQFLIQYYNGEERAKGNILERFSAQQFPDLHSELNLSSLELGDSALYFCASSVETGGHPGELFFGEGSRLTVL.

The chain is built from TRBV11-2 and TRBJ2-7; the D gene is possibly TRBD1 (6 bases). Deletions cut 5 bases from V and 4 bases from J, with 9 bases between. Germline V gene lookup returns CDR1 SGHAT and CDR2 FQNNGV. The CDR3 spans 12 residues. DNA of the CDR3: TGTGCCAGCAGCCCGGACAGTTACGAGCAGTACTTC. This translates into CASSPDSYEQYF.

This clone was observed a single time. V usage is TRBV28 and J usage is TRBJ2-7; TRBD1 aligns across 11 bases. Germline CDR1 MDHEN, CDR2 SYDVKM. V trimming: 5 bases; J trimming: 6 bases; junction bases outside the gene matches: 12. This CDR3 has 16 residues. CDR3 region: CASSNNQGQGASEQYF. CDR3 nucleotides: TGTGCCAGCAGTAACAACCAAGGACAGGGGGCGTCCGAGCAGTACTTC.

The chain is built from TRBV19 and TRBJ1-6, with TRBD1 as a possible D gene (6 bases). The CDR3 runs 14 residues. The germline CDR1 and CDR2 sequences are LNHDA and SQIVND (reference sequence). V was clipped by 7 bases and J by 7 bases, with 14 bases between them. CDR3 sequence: CASNPTGQNSPLHF. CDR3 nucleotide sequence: TGTGCCAGTAACCCAACAGGACAGAATTCACCCCTCCACTTT.

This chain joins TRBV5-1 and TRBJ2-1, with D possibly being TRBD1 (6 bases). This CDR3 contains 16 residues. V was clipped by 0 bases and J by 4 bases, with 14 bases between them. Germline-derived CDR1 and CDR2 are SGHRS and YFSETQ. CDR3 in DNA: TGCGCCAGCAGCTTGGGACTGGGAAGGGGGTACAATGAGCAGTTCTTC. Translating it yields CASSLGLGRGYNEQFF.

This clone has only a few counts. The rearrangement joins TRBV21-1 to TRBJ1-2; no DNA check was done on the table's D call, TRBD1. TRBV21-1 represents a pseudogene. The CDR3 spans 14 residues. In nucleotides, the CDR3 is TGTGCCAGCAGAATGGTTCAAGGGGCGCATGGCTACACCTTC. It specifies CASRMVQGAHGYTF.

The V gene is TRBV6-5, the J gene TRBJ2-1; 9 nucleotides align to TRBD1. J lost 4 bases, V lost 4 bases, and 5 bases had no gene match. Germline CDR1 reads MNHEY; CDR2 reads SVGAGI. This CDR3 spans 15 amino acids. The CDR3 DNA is TGTGCCAGCAGTTTACAGGGGGCCCGGTACAATGAGCAGTTCTTC. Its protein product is CASSLQGARYNEQFF.

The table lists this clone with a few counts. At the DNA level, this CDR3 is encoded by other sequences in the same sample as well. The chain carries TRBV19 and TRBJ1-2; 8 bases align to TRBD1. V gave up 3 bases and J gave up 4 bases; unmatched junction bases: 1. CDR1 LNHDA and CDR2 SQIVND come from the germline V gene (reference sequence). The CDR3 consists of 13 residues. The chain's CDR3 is CASSIGQGYGYTF. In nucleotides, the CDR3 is TGTGCCAGTAGTATCGGACAGGGCTATGGCTACACCTTC.

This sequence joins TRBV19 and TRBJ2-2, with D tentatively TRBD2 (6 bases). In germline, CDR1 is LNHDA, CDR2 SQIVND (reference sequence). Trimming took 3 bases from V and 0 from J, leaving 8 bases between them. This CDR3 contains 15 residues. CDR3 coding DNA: TGTGCCAGTAGTATCACGGGGGCGAACACCGGGGAGCTGTTTTTT. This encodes CASSITGANTGELFF.

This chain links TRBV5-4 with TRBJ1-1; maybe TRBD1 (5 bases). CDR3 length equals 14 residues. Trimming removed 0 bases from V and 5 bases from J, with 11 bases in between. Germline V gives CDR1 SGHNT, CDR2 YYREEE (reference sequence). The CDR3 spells CASSLGAPGTEAFF. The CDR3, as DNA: TGTGCCAGCAGCTTGGGGGCGCCAGGGACTGAAGCTTTCTTT.

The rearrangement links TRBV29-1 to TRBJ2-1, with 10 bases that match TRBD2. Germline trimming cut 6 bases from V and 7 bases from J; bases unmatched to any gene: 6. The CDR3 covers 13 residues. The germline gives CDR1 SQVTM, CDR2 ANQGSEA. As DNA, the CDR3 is TGCAGCGTCAGCGGGAGGGCCTGGAATGAGCAGTTCTTC. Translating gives CSVSGRAWNEQFF.

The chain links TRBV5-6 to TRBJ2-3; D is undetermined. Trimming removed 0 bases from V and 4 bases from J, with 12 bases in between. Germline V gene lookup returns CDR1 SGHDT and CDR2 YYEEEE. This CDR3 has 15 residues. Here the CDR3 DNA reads TGTGCCAGCAGCTTGGTCGCCAGTTTCCCAGATACGCAGTATTTT. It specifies CASSLVASFPDTQYF.

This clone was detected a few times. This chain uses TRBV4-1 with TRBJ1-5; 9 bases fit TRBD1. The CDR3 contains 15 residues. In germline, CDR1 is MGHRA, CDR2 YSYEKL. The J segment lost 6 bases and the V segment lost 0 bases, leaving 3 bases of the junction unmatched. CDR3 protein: CASSQEWTGVQPQHF. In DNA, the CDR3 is TGCGCCAGCAGCCAAGAATGGACAGGGGTTCAGCCCCAGCATTTT.

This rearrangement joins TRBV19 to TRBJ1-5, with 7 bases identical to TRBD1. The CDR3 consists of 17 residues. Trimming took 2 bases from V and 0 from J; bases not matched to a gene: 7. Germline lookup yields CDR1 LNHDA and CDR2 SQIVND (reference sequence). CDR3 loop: CASSIRGRGNSNQPQHF. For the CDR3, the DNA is TGTGCCAGTAGTATAAGGGGCAGGGGGAATAGCAATCAGCCCCAGCATTTT.

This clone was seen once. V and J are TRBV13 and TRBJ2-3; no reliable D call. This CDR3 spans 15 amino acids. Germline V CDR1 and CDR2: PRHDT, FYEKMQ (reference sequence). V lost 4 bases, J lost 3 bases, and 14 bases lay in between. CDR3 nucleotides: TGTGCCAGCAGCTCACGCCCGGAGTTTACAGATACGCAGTATTTT. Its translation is CASSSRPEFTDTQYF.

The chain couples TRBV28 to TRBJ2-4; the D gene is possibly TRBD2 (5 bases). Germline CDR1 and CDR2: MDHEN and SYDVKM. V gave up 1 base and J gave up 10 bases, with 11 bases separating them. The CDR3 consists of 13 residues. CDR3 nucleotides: TGTGCCAGCAGTTTATTGGCGCAGCGGATTCAGTACTTC. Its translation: CASSLLAQRIQYF.